One and the same sample provided the 11 T cell receptor beta chains below, sequenced in a study of beta chain features in type 1 diabetes. As every portion of the isolated RNA was reverse transcribed, the sequencing read expressed TCRB transcripts. Produced via immunoSEQ multiplex PCR; TCRdb's table is partial and in-frame only. The top ten clones hold 1% of a sample with fewer than 350,000 clones, under 8.5% of them seen once. The sequencing input was central memory CD4+ T cells from blood. The receptors here all came from a woman younger than 35 in good health.

This clone was recorded a few times. The chain carries TRBV25-1 and TRBJ2-4; no clear D. The V end lost 2 bases, the J end lost 0 bases, and 11 bases lay between the germline ends. Germline V CDR1 and CDR2: MGHDK, SYGVNS. The CDR3 is 16 amino acids. CDR3 in amino acids: CASSEGGTLAKNIQYF. As DNA, the CDR3 is TGTGCCAGCAGTGAAGGCGGAACCTTAGCCAAAAACATTCAGTACTTC.

This clone was seen a handful of times. The V gene is TRBV27, the J gene TRBJ2-3; D possibly corresponds to TRBD1 (5 bases). There are 15 residues in the CDR3. V gave up 5 bases and J gave up 4 bases, with 16 bases separating them. Germline CDR1 MNHEY, CDR2 SMNVEV (reference sequence). The CDR3 DNA is TGTGCCAGCAGTGTCGCTAGGCAGGGCTCAGATACGCAGTATTTT. Protein sequence: CASSVARQGSDTQYF.

This clone was observed many times. V and J are TRBV18 and TRBJ2-7; 8 positions match TRBD2. CDR3 length: 13 amino acids. The ends lost 6 bases at V and 6 bases at J; junction bases unmatched: 7. Per germline, CDR1 KGHSH and CDR2 LQKENI. The CDR3 is CASSGTRSAEQYF. In DNA form, the CDR3 reads TGTGCCAGCTCGGGGACTAGATCGGCCGAGCAGTACTTC.

V is TRBV21-1 and J is TRBJ2-7; the table assigns TRBD2, which was not confirmed against the DNA. TRBV21-1 is listed as a pseudogene. The CDR3 spans 14 residues. CDR3 sequence: CASRQSAEVGEQYF. The CDR3 DNA follows: TGTGCCAGCAGACAAAGCGCCGAGGTAGGCGAGCAGTACTTC.

This clone was detected a few times. Other DNA sequences in the sample encode the same CDR3. The CDR3 region is CASSLGQETQYF. The CDR3 DNA is TGCGCCAGCAGCTTGGGGCAAGAGACCCAGTACTTC. J is TRBJ2-5 and V is TRBV5-1; D ambiguous. The CDR3 runs to 12 residues. Germline V CDR1 and CDR2: SGHRS, YFSETQ. V was pared by 0 bases and J by 2 bases, with 2 bases between.

This clone was counted only a few times. J is TRBJ2-3 and V is TRBV6-5; D possibly corresponds to TRBD2 (6 bases). CDR1 is MNHEY and CDR2 is SVGAGI in the germline V gene. This CDR3 has 14 residues. V lost 2 bases and J lost 4, with 10 bases in between. This CDR3 reads CASSYGGLADTQYF. The CDR3 DNA follows: TGTGCCAGCAGTTACGGAGGGCTAGCAGATACGCAGTATTTT.

This clone was recorded many times. The rearrangement uses TRBV7-9 and TRBJ1-6; D is undetermined. There are 14 residues in the CDR3. The V gene lost 5 bases and the J gene lost 10 bases, with 15 bases spanning the gap. Per the germline V gene, CDR1 is SEHNR and CDR2 is FQNEAQ (reference sequence). CDR3 coding DNA: TGTGCCAGCAGCGGAGGACCCCCCTCGTCACCCCTCCACTTT. It encodes CASSGGPPSSPLHF.

The sample holds a few counts of this clone. This rearrangement joins TRBV4-2 to TRBJ1-4; D might be TRBD1 (5 bases). Trimming shortened V by 6 bases and J by 7 bases, and 15 bases separated the two germline ends. The CDR3 runs to 14 residues. CDR1 is LGHNA, CDR2 YNFKEQ, per germline. CDR3 coding DNA: TGTGCCAGCAGGCATAGGGGAGGGGCTGAAAAACTGTTTTTT. Translation: CASRHRGGAEKLFF.

The CDR3 nucleotides are TGTGCCAGCAGAACCCGTCCCGTCCCGAACACTGAAGCTTTCTTT. Amino acids: CASRTRPVPNTEAFF. V gene TRBV27 combines with J gene TRBJ1-1; D unclear. The V end lost 6 bases, the J end lost 1 base, and 15 bases lay between the germline ends. This CDR3 is built from 15 residues. Germline V gene sequence: CDR1 MNHEY, CDR2 SMNVEV (reference sequence).

There are a few counts of this clone. The chain is built from TRBV7-3 and TRBJ1-2; unclear D gene. CDR3 length: 13 residues. Germline V gene sequence: CDR1 SGHTA, CDR2 FQGTGA. Trimming shortened V by 2 bases and J by 3 bases, and 7 bases separated the two germline ends. CDR3 sequence reads: CASSLGPDYGYTF. The CDR3 DNA reads as TGTGCCAGCAGCTTAGGCCCAGACTATGGCTACACCTTC.

CDR3 sequence (DNA): TGCGCCAGCACCTCGGGAGCCCTGAACACTGAAGCTTTCTTT. Translation gives CASTSGALNTEAFF. The genes are TRBV5-1 and TRBJ1-1; D is uncertain. Germline-derived CDR1 and CDR2 are SGHRS and YFSETQ. This CDR3 comprises 14 residues. V lost 6 bases and J lost 0, with 12 bases in between.